The clone carrying this TCR beta chain was observed many times. Its cognate antigen is unknown. This specimen belongs to a study of identical twins. Study-level points and caveats: With abundant cord blood beta clonotypes, insertions were fewer; memory repertoires showed no such pattern.

Germline V lookup: CDR1 MNHNS, CDR2 SASEGT. Trimming cost V 10 bases and J 9 bases; bases outside gene matches: 8. This CDR3 is 14 amino acids long. A universal primer site was added by template switching, and unique molecular identifiers were carried by the cDNA. TCRdb re-analysed the 5' RACE reads in MiXCR, keeping a single row per CDR3 protein. The sample carries approximately 690,000 distinct CDR3 sequences, approximately 6.1% recorded once. This chain links TRBV6-1 with TRBJ2-1; 14 bases align to TRBD2. The TCR sequence derives from a man between 18 and 29 years old in good health. The sample consisted of naive T cells sorted from blood. CDR3: CANRLAGGPSEQFF. The DNA of the CDR3 is TGTGCCAACAGACTAGCGGGAGGGCCTAGTGAGCAGTTCTTC.